This TCR beta chain was identified in a study of memory CD4+ T cells and cytomegalovirus serostatus. Study context: Donors were healthy Belgian adults, 10 or so CMV seropositive and 24 seronegative. Findings of the study overall: A US-trained random forest predicted CMV serostatus with median AUC approximately 0.9. Of under 200 reported CMV TCRbeta sequences, under 70 were found in memory CD4+ repertoires.

In its sample, this clone was seen a few times. Its antigen is still unknown. Single viable CD3+CD4+CD8-CD45RO+ cells were sorted as the memory CD4+ T cells. The table came from immunoSEQ multiplex PCR; TCRdb's copy has only in-frame clones and leaves some out. This repertoire shows about 42,000 clones, roughly 80% found once; its top ten account for approximately 0.85%. Germline V gives CDR1 SGHVS, CDR2 FNYEAQ. V dropped 1 base and J dropped 9 bases, with 7 bases sitting between them. The CDR3 is 12 amino acids. The J gene is TRBJ2-1, the V gene TRBV7-6; possibly TRBD2 for D (5 bases). The sequence was obtained from an adult in good health and CMV-seronegative. The sequencing sample was made of memory CD4+ T cells from blood. CDR3 residues: CASSLGRGEQFF. The CDR3 DNA follows: TGTGCCAGCAGCTTAGGACGGGGTGAGCAGTTCTTC.